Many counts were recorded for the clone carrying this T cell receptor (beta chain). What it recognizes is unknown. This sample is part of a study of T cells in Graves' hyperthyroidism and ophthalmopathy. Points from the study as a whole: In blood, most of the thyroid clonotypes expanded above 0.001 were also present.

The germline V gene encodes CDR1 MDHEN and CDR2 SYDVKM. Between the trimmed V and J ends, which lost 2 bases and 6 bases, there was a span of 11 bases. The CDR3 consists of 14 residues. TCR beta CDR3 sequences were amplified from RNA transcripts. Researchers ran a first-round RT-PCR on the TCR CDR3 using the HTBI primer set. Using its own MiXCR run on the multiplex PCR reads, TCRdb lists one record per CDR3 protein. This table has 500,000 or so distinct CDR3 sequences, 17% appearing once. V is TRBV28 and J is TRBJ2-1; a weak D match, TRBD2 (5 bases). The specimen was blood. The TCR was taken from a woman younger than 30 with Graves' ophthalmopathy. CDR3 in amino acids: CASSLGGPPNEQFF. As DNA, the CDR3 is TGTGCCAGCAGTTTAGGAGGACCGCCCAATGAGCAGTTCTTC.